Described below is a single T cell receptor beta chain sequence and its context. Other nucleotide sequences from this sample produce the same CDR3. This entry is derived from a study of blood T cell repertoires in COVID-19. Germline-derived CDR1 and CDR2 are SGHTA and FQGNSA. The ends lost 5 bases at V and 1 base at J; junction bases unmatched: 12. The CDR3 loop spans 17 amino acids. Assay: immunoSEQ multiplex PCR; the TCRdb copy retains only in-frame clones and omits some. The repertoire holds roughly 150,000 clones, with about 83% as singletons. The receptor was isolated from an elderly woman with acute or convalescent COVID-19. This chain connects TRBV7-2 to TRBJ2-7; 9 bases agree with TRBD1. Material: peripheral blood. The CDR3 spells CASSPPLGTGSSYEQYF. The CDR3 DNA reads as TGTGCCAGCAGCCCCCCTCTGGGGACAGGGTCATCCTACGAGCAGTACTTC.